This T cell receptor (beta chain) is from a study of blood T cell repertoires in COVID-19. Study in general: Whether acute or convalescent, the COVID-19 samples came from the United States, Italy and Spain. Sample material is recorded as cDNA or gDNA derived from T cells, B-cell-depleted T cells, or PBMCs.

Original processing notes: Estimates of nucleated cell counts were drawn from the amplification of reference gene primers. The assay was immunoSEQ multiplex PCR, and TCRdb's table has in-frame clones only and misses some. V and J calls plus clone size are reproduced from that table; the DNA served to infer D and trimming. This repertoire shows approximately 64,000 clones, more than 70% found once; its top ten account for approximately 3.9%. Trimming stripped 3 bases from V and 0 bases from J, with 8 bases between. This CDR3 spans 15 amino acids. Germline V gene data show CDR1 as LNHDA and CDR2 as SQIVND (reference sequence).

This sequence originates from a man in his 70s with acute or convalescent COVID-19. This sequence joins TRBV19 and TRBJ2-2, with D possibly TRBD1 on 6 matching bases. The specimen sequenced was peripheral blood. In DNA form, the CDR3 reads TGTGCCAGTAGTATGGACAGACCGAACACCGGGGAGCTGTTTTTT. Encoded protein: CASSMDRPNTGELFF.